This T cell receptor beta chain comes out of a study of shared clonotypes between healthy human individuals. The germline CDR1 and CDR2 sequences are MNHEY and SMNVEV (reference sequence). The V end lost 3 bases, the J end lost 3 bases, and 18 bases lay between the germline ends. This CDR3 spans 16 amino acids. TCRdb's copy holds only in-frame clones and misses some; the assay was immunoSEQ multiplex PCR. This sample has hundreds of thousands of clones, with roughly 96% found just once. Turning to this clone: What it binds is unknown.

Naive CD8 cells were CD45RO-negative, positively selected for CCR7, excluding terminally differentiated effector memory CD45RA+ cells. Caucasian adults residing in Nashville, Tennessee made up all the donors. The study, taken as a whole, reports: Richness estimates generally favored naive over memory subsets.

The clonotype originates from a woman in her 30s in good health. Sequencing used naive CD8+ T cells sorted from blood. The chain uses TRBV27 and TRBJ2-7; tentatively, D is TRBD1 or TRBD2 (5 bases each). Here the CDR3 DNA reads TGTGCCAGCAGTTTTTCGGTTGGGGGAAAATTCTACGAGCAGTACTTC. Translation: CASSFSVGGKFYEQYF.